Given below is one T cell receptor beta chain in context. Its target is unknown. The entry originates in a study of T cell repertoires in cytomegalovirus infection. One entry per CDR3 protein results from TCRdb running MiXCR on the reads. The data contain about 500,000 distinct CDR3 sequences, 30% to 35% of them seen just once; the ten biggest clones take up 15% to 20%. After removal of 5 bases from V and 6 bases from J, the junction contained 11 bases not matched to a gene. There are 15 residues in the CDR3. Germline CDR1 DFQATT, CDR2 SNEGSKA (reference sequence). The source material was cultured PBMCs, sampled from culture after CMV antigen stimulation. The sequence derives from a human donor in good health (CMV status not recorded). Some clones in this sample may be carry-over from other donors' samples. This chain links TRBV20-1 with TRBJ2-3, with 10 bases matching TRBD2. CDR3 nucleotide sequence: TGCAGTGCTCCCGATCGGCTAGCGGGAGACGATACGCAGTATTTT. It is translated as CSAPDRLAGDDTQYF.